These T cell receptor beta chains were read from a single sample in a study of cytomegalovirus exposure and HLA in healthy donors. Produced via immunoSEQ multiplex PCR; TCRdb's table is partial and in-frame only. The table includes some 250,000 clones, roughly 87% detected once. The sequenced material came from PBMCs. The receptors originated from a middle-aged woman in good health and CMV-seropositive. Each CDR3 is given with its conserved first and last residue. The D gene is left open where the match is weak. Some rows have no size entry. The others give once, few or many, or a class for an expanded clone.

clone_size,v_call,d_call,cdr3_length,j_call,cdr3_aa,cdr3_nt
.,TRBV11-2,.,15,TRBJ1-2,CASSHGGAGVKGYTF,TGTGCCAGCAGCCATGGGGGCGCAGGGGTGAAGGGCTACACCTTC
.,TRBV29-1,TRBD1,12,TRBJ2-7,CSVGQGGYEQYF,TGCAGCGTTGGACAGGGGGGCTACGAGCAGTACTTC
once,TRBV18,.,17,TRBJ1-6,CASSPRETASYNSPLHF,TGTGCCAGCTCACCTCGGGAGACTGCGTCCTATAATTCACCCCTCCACTTT
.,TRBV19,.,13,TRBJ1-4,CASKGREGEKLFF,TGTGCCAGTAAAGGCAGGGAAGGGGAAAAACTGTTTTTT
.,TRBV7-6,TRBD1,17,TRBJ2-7,CASSPQPRRGKKGEQYF,TGTGCCAGCAGCCCACAACCCCGCAGGGGGAAAAAGGGCGAGCAGTACTTC
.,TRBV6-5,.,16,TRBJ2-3,CASSYSLQGGKDTQYF,TGTGCCAGCAGTTATTCCCTTCAGGGTGGCAAAGATACGCAGTATTTT
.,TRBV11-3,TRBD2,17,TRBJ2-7,CASSSGAFSGRYHEQYF,TGTGCCAGCAGCTCCGGGGCTTTTAGCGGGAGATATCACGAGCAGTACTTC
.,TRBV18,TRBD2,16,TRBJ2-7,CASSPGLAGIINEQYF,TGTGCCAGCTCACCGGGACTAGCGGGTATCATCAACGAGCAGTACTTC
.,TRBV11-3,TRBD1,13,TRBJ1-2,CASSPGQGGGYTF,TGTGCCAGCAGCCCCGGACAGGGCGGCGGCTACACCTTC
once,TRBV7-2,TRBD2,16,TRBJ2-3,CASSFLAGLMTDTQYF,TGTGCCAGCAGCTTCCTAGCGGGTTTAATGACGGATACGCAGTATTTT
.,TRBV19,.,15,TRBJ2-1,CASSMRAAGGREQFF,TGTGCCAGTAGTATGAGAGCGGCTGGAGGAAGGGAGCAGTTCTTC
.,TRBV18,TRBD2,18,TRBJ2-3,CASSPTLLAGGRSDTQYF,TGTGCCAGCTCACCAACCCTATTAGCGGGAGGGCGCTCAGATACGCAGTATTTT
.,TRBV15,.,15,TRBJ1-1,CATSREVGGYTEAFF,TGTGCCACCAGCAGAGAAGTAGGCGGATACACTGAAGCTTTCTTT
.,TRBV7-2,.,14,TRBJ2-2,CASSFGHTTGELFF,TGTGCCAGCAGCTTTGGACATACCACCGGGGAGCTGTTTTTT
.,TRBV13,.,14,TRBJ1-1,CASSFPTVDTEAFF,TGTGCCAGCAGCTTCCCGACAGTAGATACTGAAGCTTTCTTT
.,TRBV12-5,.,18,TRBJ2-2,CASGLVRLGGANTGELFF,TGTGCTAGTGGTTTGGTCCGTTTGGGCGGGGCGAACACCGGGGAGCTGTTTTTT
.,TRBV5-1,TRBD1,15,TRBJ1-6,CASSLGGQGDSPLHF,TGCGCCAGCAGCTTAGGGGGACAGGGGGATTCACCCCTCCACTTT
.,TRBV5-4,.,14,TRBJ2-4,CASSLNLTKNIQYF,TGTGCCAGCAGCCTAAATTTAACCAAAAACATTCAGTACTTC
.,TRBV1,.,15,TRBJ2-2,CTSGPGLPWLGELFF,TGCACCAGCGGACCGGGACTCCCCTGGCTGGGGGAGCTGTTTTTT
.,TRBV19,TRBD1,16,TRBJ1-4,CASSPTRGQGPRKLFF,TGTGCCAGTAGTCCCACCCGGGGACAGGGGCCGAGAAAACTGTTTTTT
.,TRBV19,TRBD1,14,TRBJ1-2,CASSPPGQGTGYTF,TGTGCCAGTAGTCCACCGGGACAGGGAACCGGCTACACCTTC
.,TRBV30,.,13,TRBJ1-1,CAWSRTVNTEAFF,TGTGCCTGGAGCCGGACAGTGAACACTGAAGCTTTCTTT
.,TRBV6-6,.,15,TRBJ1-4,CASSYSRGGGEKLFF,TGTGCCAGCAGTTACTCCCGAGGCGGGGGAGAAAAACTGTTTTTT
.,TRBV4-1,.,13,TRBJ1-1,CASSQVRDTEAFF,TGCGCCAGCAGCCAAGTGAGGGACACTGAAGCTTTCTTT
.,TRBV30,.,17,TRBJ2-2,CAWSVSGDFRNTGELFF,TGTGCCTGGAGTGTAAGCGGTGACTTTCGTAACACCGGGGAGCTGTTTTTT
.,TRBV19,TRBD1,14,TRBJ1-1,CASTLTGVNTEAFF,TGTGCCAGTACCTTGACAGGGGTTAACACTGAAGCTTTCTTT
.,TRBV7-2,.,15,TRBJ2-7,CASSLEDSGITEQYF,TGTGCCAGCAGCTTAGAGGATTCCGGGATCACCGAGCAGTACTTC
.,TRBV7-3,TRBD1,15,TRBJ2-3,CASSLMGQPTDTQYF,TGTGCCAGCAGCTTAATGGGACAGCCCACAGATACGCAGTATTTT
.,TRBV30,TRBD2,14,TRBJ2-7,CAWSVREGSGEQYF,TGTGCCTGGAGTGTAAGGGAGGGTTCCGGCGAGCAGTACTTC
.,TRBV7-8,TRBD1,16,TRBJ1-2,CASSQGQGAFVGGYTF,TGTGCCAGCAGCCAGGGACAGGGGGCTTTTGTAGGTGGCTACACCTTC
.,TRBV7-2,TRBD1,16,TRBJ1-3,CASSFGTGASGNTIYF,TGTGCCAGCAGCTTCGGGACAGGAGCTTCTGGAAACACCATATATTTT
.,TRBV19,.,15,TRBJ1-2,CASSQNRDHNYGYTF,TGTGCCAGTAGTCAAAACAGGGACCATAACTATGGCTACACCTTC
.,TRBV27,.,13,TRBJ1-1,CASSLQADTEAFF,TGTGCCAGCAGTTTACAGGCAGACACTGAAGCTTTCTTT
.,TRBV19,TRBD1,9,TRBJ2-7,CAEDRKQYF,TGTGCCGAGGACAGGAAGCAGTACTTC
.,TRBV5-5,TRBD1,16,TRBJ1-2,CASSLVLGTGVYGYTF,TGTGCCAGCAGCTTGGTTCTCGGGACAGGGGTATATGGCTACACCTTC
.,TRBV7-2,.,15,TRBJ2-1,CASSLQGLAGNEQFF,TGTGCCAGCAGCTTACAGGGGTTGGCGGGCAATGAGCAGTTCTTC
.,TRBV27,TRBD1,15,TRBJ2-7,CASRDRGRGSYEQYF,TGTGCCAGCAGAGACAGGGGGCGCGGCTCCTACGAGCAGTACTTC
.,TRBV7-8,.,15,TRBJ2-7,CASSSYWGEGYEQYF,TGTGCCAGCAGCTCCTACTGGGGGGAAGGCTACGAGCAGTACTTC
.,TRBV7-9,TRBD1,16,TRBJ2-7,CASSLLTGVEEVEQYF,TGTGCCAGCAGCTTACTGACAGGGGTTGAAGAGGTCGAGCAGTACTTC
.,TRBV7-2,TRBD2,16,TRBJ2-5,CASSLAGGGLVETQYF,TGTGCCAGCAGCTTAGCCGGGGGGGGGCTAGTGGAGACCCAGTACTTC